The text below deals with one T cell receptor beta chain. A read error may produce the germline difference seen at one junction end. This sample was taken from a study of sequential checkpoint blockade in melanoma. Treatment here: randomized to nivolumab then ipilimumab (arm A) or the reverse (arm B). Produced via immunoSEQ multiplex PCR; TCRdb's table is partial and in-frame only. The table shows about 18,000 clones, with about 74% occurring only once. CDR1 and CDR2 (germline): MNHNY, SVGAGI (reference sequence). The CDR3 length is 13 residues. The chain has TRBV6-6 and TRBJ2-1, with D uncertain. Sequencing used CD8+ T cells sorted from blood (inferred from file names), obtained from a patient given nivolumab and ipilimumab in sequence. The TCR originated in a human donor with melanoma. CDR3 region: CAVCESSYNEQFF. Written as DNA, the CDR3 is TGCGCTGTCTGTGAGAGCTCCTACAATGAGCAGTTCTTC.